The rows below give T cell receptor beta chains drawn from one sample of a study of radiation and T cells in renal cell carcinoma. The data were produced by immunoSEQ multiplex PCR, yet TCRdb's version contains in-frame clones alone and is incomplete. The sample gives 130,000 to 150,000 clones, about 88% of which show up once; 3.5% to 5% is in the top ten. Sequencing was performed on blood, taken from a patient whose treatment included radiotherapy and nephrectomy. Source of these receptors: a woman in her 70s with renal cell carcinoma. The CDR3 runs from the conserved cysteine through the conserved F or W. Each record gives: clone size, V gene, J gene, D gene, CDR3 protein, CDR3 DNA. The D gene is left open where the match is weak. Rows give clone size only sometimes, using once, few, many, or a class for an expanded clone.

abundance: once; v_gene: TRBV5-4; j_gene: TRBJ1-1; d_gene: TRBD1; CDR3aa: CASSPLAGGTEAFF; CDR3nt: TGTGCCAGCAGCCCCCTGGCAGGGGGAACTGAAGCTTTCTTT
abundance: NA; v_gene: TRBV6-5; j_gene: TRBJ1-2; d_gene: NA; CDR3aa: CASSYSLGRGSGYTF; CDR3nt: TGTGCCAGCAGTTACTCGCTGGGCAGGGGAAGTGGCTACACCTTC
abundance: NA; v_gene: TRBV4-2; j_gene: TRBJ2-7; d_gene: NA; CDR3aa: CASSQAGGRSYEQYF; CDR3nt: TGTGCCAGCAGCCAAGCAGGGGGGCGCTCCTACGAGCAGTACTTC
abundance: NA; v_gene: TRBV29-1; j_gene: TRBJ2-5; d_gene: TRBD1; CDR3aa: CSVEDLDRGPQETQYF; CDR3nt: TGCAGCGTTGAAGATCTGGACAGGGGGCCCCAAGAGACCCAGTACTTC
abundance: NA; v_gene: TRBV9; j_gene: TRBJ2-3; d_gene: TRBD2; CDR3aa: CASSVVGGTDTDTQYF; CDR3nt: TGTGCCAGCAGCGTAGTGGGGGGGACCGACACAGATACGCAGTATTTT
abundance: few; v_gene: TRBV4-2; j_gene: TRBJ1-1; d_gene: NA; CDR3aa: CASSQESYGNTEAFF; CDR3nt: TGTGCCAGCAGCCAAGAGAGTTACGGGAACACTGAAGCTTTCTTT
abundance: NA; v_gene: TRBV5-4; j_gene: TRBJ2-5; d_gene: TRBD2; CDR3aa: CASSPRLAGGQKQETQYF; CDR3nt: TGTGCCAGCAGTCCCCGACTAGCGGGGGGACAAAAGCAAGAGACCCAGTACTTC
abundance: NA; v_gene: TRBV19; j_gene: TRBJ2-4; d_gene: NA; CDR3aa: CASSMRERRGAKNIQYF; CDR3nt: TGTGCCAGTAGTATGAGAGAGCGGAGGGGGGCCAAAAACATTCAGTACTTC
abundance: NA; v_gene: TRBV5-6; j_gene: TRBJ1-2; d_gene: NA; CDR3aa: CASSLVQGPGYTF; CDR3nt: TGTGCCAGCAGCTTGGTGCAGGGTCCTGGCTACACCTTC
abundance: NA; v_gene: TRBV2; j_gene: TRBJ2-7; d_gene: NA; CDR3aa: CASSETVSYEQYF; CDR3nt: TGTGCCAGCAGTGAAACAGTATCCTACGAGCAGTACTTC
abundance: NA; v_gene: TRBV30; j_gene: TRBJ1-4; d_gene: NA; CDR3aa: CAWAGGGGEKLFF; CDR3nt: TGTGCCTGGGCTGGGGGGGGAGGTGAAAAACTGTTTTTT
abundance: NA; v_gene: TRBV14; j_gene: TRBJ2-2; d_gene: TRBD2; CDR3aa: CASSNSGGVTGELFF; CDR3nt: TGTGCCAGCAGCAATAGCGGGGGAGTCACCGGGGAGCTGTTTTTT
abundance: once; v_gene: TRBV7-9; j_gene: TRBJ2-7; d_gene: TRBD1; CDR3aa: CASSVQGVSYEQYF; CDR3nt: TGTGCCAGCAGCGTACAGGGGGTCTCCTACGAGCAGTACTTC
abundance: NA; v_gene: TRBV27; j_gene: TRBJ1-6; d_gene: NA; CDR3aa: CASSLIGGRVSYNSPLHF; CDR3nt: TGTGCCAGCAGTTTGATCGGGGGGAGGGTCTCCTATAATTCACCCCTCCACTTT
abundance: NA; v_gene: TRBV25-1; j_gene: TRBJ2-7; d_gene: TRBD2; CDR3aa: CASSESASGGSRRGEQYF; CDR3nt: TGTGCCAGCAGTGAATCGGCTAGCGGGGGCTCCCGCCGAGGCGAGCAGTACTTC
abundance: few; v_gene: TRBV5-1; j_gene: TRBJ1-1; d_gene: NA; CDR3aa: CASSLWWSTEAFF; CDR3nt: TGCGCCAGCAGCTTGTGGTGGAGCACTGAAGCTTTCTTT
abundance: NA; v_gene: TRBV29-1; j_gene: TRBJ2-7; d_gene: NA; CDR3aa: CSVEDQGSEQYF; CDR3nt: TGCAGCGTTGAAGATCAGGGTTCCGAGCAGTACTTC
abundance: once; v_gene: TRBV10-3; j_gene: TRBJ1-2; d_gene: TRBD1; CDR3aa: CAIRDREDYGYTF; CDR3nt: TGTGCCATCAGGGACAGGGAGGACTATGGCTACACCTTC
abundance: NA; v_gene: TRBV11-2; j_gene: TRBJ1-2; d_gene: NA; CDR3aa: CASSLRDGNYGYTF; CDR3nt: TGTGCCAGCAGCTTACGGGATGGGAACTATGGCTACACCTTC
abundance: NA; v_gene: TRBV2; j_gene: TRBJ2-1; d_gene: NA; CDR3aa: CASSEWGEQFF; CDR3nt: TGTGCCAGCAGTGAATGGGGTGAGCAGTTCTTC
abundance: NA; v_gene: TRBV28; j_gene: TRBJ1-5; d_gene: NA; CDR3aa: CASSLSGVNQPQHF; CDR3nt: TGTGCCAGCAGTTTATCGGGGGTCAATCAGCCCCAGCATTTT
abundance: NA; v_gene: TRBV6-6; j_gene: TRBJ1-1; d_gene: TRBD1; CDR3aa: CASSYSGGGHTEAFF; CDR3nt: TGTGCCAGCAGTTACTCGGGAGGGGGCCACACTGAAGCTTTCTTT
abundance: NA; v_gene: TRBV11-2; j_gene: TRBJ2-2; d_gene: NA; CDR3aa: CASSGLRNTGELFF; CDR3nt: TGTGCCAGCAGTGGACTCCGGAACACCGGGGAGCTGTTTTTT
abundance: NA; v_gene: TRBV28; j_gene: TRBJ1-2; d_gene: NA; CDR3aa: CASSLVAGIRGYTF; CDR3nt: TGTGCCAGCAGTTTAGTAGCTGGGATTCGTGGCTACACCTTC
abundance: NA; v_gene: TRBV2; j_gene: TRBJ1-2; d_gene: NA; CDR3aa: CASSEASNYGYTF; CDR3nt: TGTGCCAGCAGTGAGGCCAGTAACTATGGCTACACCTTC
abundance: NA; v_gene: TRBV11-3; j_gene: TRBJ2-5; d_gene: NA; CDR3aa: CASSPPAHQETQYF; CDR3nt: TGTGCCAGCAGCCCCCCGGCTCACCAAGAGACCCAGTACTTC
abundance: NA; v_gene: TRBV6-1; j_gene: TRBJ1-1; d_gene: TRBD1; CDR3aa: CASRLQGLRDTEAFF; CDR3nt: TGTGCCAGCAGACTACAGGGGTTAAGGGATACTGAAGCTTTCTTT
abundance: NA; v_gene: TRBV7-3; j_gene: TRBJ2-6; d_gene: NA; CDR3aa: CASSLRESGANVLTF; CDR3nt: TGTGCCAGCAGCTTAAGGGAATCTGGGGCCAACGTCCTGACTTTC
abundance: NA; v_gene: TRBV5-1; j_gene: TRBJ1-1; d_gene: NA; CDR3aa: CASSFEQGAEAFF; CDR3nt: TGCGCCAGCAGCTTTGAACAGGGAGCTGAAGCTTTCTTT
abundance: NA; v_gene: TRBV6-4; j_gene: TRBJ1-5; d_gene: NA; CDR3aa: CASSDYRHNQPQHF; CDR3nt: TGTGCCAGCAGTGACTACAGACACAATCAGCCCCAGCATTTT
abundance: NA; v_gene: TRBV19; j_gene: TRBJ1-1; d_gene: TRBD1; CDR3aa: CASTRTGGLEAFF; CDR3nt: TGTGCCAGTACCAGGACAGGGGGTCTTGAAGCTTTCTTT
abundance: NA; v_gene: TRBV5-1; j_gene: TRBJ1-2; d_gene: TRBD1; CDR3aa: CASSLGDRVGYTF; CDR3nt: TGCGCCAGCAGCTTGGGGGACAGGGTTGGCTACACCTTC
abundance: NA; v_gene: TRBV11-3; j_gene: TRBJ2-7; d_gene: TRBD2; CDR3aa: CASSKLAGSSYEQYF; CDR3nt: TGTGCCAGCAGCAAACTAGCGGGGAGCTCCTACGAGCAGTACTTC
abundance: once; v_gene: TRBV7-6; j_gene: TRBJ2-5; d_gene: TRBD2; CDR3aa: CASSLTASGDQETQYF; CDR3nt: TGTGCCAGCAGCTTAACGGCTAGCGGGGACCAAGAGACCCAGTACTTC
abundance: NA; v_gene: TRBV28; j_gene: TRBJ2-6; d_gene: NA; CDR3aa: CASSSRPSGANVLTF; CDR3nt: TGTGCCAGCAGTTCCAGACCCTCTGGGGCCAACGTCCTGACTTTC
abundance: NA; v_gene: TRBV13; j_gene: TRBJ1-2; d_gene: NA; CDR3aa: CASSFQSGAYGYTF; CDR3nt: TGTGCCAGCAGCTTCCAGTCGGGGGCCTATGGCTACACCTTC
abundance: few; v_gene: TRBV9; j_gene: TRBJ2-7; d_gene: NA; CDR3aa: CASSVGTGRNEQYF; CDR3nt: TGTGCCAGCAGCGTAGGGACGGGGCGGAACGAGCAGTACTTC